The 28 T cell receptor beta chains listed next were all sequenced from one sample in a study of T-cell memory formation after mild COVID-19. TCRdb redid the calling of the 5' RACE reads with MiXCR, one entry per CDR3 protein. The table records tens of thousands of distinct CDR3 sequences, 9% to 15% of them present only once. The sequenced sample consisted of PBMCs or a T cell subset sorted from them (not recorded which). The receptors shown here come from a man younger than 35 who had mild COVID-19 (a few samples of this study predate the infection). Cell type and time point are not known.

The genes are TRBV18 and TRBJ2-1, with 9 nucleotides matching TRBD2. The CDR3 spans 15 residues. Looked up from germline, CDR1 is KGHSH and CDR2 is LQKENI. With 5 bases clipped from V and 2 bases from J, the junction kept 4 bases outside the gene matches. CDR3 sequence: CASSEAGGPYNEQFF. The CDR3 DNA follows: TGTGCCAGCTCAGAAGCGGGGGGACCCTACAATGAGCAGTTCTTC.

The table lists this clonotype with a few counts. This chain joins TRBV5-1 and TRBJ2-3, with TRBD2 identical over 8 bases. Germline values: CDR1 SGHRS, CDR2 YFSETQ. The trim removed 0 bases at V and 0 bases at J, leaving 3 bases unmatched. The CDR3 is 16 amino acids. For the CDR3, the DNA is TGCGCCAGCAGCTTGGCCATAGCGGGAAGCACAGATACGCAGTATTTT. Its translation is CASSLAIAGSTDTQYF.

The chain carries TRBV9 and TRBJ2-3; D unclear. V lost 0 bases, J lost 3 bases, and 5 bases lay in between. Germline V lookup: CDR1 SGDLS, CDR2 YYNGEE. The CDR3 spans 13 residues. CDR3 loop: CASSVERTDTQYF. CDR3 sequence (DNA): TGTGCCAGCAGCGTAGAGAGGACAGATACGCAGTATTTT.

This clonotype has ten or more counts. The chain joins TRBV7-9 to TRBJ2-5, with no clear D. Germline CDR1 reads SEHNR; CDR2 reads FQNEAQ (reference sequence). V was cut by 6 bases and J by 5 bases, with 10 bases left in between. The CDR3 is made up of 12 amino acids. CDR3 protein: CASRSMGETQYF. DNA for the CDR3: TGTGCCAGCAGGTCCATGGGGGAGACCCAGTACTTC. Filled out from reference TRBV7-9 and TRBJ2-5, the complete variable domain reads DTGVSQNPRHKITKRGQNVTFRCDPISEHNRLYWYRQTLGQGPEFLTYFQNEAQLEKSRLLSDRFSAERPKGSFSTLEIQRTEQGDSAMYLCASRSMGETQYFGPGTRLLVL.

CDR3 coding DNA: TGTGCCATAGGAGTGGGACAGGGGGCTTCAAGCGGGGAGCTGTTTTTT. It yields the protein CAIGVGQGASSGELFF. The V call is TRBV10-3, the J call TRBJ2-2; 12 nucleotides line up with TRBD1. The CDR3 loop spans 16 amino acids. The V gene end was trimmed by 9 bases and the J gene end by 7 bases; junction bases not matched to a gene: 12. Germline V gene data show CDR1 as ENHRY and CDR2 as SYGVKD.

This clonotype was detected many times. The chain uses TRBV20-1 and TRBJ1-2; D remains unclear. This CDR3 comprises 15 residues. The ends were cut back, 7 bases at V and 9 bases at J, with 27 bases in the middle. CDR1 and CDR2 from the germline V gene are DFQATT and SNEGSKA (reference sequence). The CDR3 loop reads CSGFPYLDGIYSYTF. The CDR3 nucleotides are TGCAGTGGATTCCCCTACCTGGACGGAATTTATAGCTACACCTTC.

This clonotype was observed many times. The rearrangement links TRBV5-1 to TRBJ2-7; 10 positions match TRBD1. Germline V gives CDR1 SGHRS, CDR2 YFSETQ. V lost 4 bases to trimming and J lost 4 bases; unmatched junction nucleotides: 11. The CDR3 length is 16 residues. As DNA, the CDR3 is TGCGCCAGCAGCCGAGAGCCGGGACAGGGGCTGTACGAGCAGTACTTC. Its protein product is CASSREPGQGLYEQYF.

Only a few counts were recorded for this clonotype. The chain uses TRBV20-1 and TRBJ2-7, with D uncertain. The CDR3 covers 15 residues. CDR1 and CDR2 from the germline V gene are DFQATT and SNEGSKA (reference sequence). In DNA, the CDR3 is TGCAGGGCTTTTGGACGGGCACATCTCCAACTCGAGCAGTACGTC. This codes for CRAFGRAHLQLEQYV.

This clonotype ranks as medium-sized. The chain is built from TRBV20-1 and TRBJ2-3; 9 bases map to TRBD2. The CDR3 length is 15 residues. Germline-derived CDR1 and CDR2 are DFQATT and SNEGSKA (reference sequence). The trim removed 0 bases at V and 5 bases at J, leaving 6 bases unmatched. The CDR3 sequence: CSARERTSAGDTQYF. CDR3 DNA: TGCAGTGCTAGAGAAAGGACTAGCGCGGGAGATACGCAGTATTTT.

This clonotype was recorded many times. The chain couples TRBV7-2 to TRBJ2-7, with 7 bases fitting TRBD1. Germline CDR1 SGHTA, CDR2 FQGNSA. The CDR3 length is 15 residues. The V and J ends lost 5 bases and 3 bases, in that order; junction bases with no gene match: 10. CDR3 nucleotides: TGTGCCAGCAGCCCCGGTCCAGGGGGAATCTACGAGCAGTACTTC. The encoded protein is CASSPGPGGIYEQYF. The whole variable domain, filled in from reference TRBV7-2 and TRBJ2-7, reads GAGVSQSPSNKVTEKGKDVELRCDPISGHTALYWYRQSLGQGLEFLIYFQGNSAPDKSGLPSDRFSAERTGGSVSTLTIQRTQQEDSAVYLCASSPGPGGIYEQYFGPGTRLTVT.

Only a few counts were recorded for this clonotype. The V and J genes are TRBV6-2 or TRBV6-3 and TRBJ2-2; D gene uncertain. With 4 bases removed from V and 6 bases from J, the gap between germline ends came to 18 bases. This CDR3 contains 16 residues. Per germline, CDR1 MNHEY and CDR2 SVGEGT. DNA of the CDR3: TGTGCCAGCAGTTTGGGGATCCCTTGGGAACCCGGGGAGCTGTTTTTT. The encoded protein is CASSLGIPWEPGELFF.

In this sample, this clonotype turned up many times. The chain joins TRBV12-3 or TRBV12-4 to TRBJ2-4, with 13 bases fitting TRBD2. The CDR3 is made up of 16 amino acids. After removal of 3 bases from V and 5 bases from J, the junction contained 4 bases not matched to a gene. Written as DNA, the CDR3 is TGTGCCAGCAGTTTGACTAGCGGGGGGTTGCAAAACATTCAGTACTTC. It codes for CASSLTSGGLQNIQYF.

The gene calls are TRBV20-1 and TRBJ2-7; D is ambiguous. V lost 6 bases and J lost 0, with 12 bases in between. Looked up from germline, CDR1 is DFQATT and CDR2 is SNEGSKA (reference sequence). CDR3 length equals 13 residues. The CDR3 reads CSASGPNSYEQYF. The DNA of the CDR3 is TGCAGTGCCTCGGGTCCGAACTCCTACGAGCAGTACTTC.

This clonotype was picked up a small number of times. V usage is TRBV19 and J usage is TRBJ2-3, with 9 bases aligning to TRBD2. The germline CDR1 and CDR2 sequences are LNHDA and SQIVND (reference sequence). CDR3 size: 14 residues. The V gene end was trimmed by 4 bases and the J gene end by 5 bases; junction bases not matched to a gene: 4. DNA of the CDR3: TGTGCCAGTAGTACTAGCGGGGTCAAAGATACGCAGTATTTT. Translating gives CASSTSGVKDTQYF.

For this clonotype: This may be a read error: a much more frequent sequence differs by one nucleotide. DNA for the CDR3: TGTGCCAGCAGCGGGGACAGGGCGGGGGCAGATACGAAGTATTTT. Protein sequence: CASSGDRAGADTKYF. The genes are TRBV9 and TRBJ2-3; 9 bases map to TRBD1. This CDR3 comprises 15 residues. The germline CDR1 and CDR2 sequences are SGDLS and YYNGEE.

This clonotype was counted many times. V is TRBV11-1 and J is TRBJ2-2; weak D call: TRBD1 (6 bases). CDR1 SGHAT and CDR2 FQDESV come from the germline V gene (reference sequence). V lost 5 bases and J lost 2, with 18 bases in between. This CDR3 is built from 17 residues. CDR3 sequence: CASSLGRGMVNTGELFF. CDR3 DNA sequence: TGTGCCAGCAGCCTCGGCAGGGGAATGGTAAACACCGGGGAGCTGTTTTTT.

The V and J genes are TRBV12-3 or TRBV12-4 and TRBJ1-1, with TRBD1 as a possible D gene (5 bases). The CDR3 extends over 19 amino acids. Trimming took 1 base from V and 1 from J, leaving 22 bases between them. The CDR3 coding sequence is TGTGCCAGCAGTTTAGGCCCCAGGGTGTCTATGGCTCGGAACACTGAAGCTTTCTTT. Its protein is CASSLGPRVSMARNTEAFF.

The CDR3 protein is CASSEALAGGELFF. In nucleotides, the CDR3 is TGTGCCAGCAGTGAAGCGCTAGCGGGGGGGGAGCTGTTTTTT. This chain uses TRBV2 with TRBJ2-2; 9 bases line up with TRBD2. The CDR3 has 14 amino acids. V shed 0 bases, J shed 8 bases, and the junction held 1 base outside the gene matches. Germline V gives CDR1 SNHLY, CDR2 FYNNEI.

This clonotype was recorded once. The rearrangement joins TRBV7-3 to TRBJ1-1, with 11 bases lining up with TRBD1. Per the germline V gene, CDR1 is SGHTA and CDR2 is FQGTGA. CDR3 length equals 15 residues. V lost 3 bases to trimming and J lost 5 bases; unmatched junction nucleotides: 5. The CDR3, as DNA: TGTGCCAGCAGCTTCTCGGGACAGGGGGGAACTGAAGCTTTCTTT. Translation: CASSFSGQGGTEAFF.

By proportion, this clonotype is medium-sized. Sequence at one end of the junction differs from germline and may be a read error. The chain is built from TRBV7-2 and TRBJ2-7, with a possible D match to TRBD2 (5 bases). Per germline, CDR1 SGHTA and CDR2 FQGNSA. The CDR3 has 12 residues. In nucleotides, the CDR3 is TGTGCCAGCAGCCCCCGTACGGGGTCTGTTGACTTC. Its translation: CASSPRTGSVDF.

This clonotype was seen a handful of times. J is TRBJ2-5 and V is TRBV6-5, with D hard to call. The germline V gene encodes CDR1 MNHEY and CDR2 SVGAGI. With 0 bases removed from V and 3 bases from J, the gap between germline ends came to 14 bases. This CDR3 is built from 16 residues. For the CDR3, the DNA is TGTGCCAGCAGTTACTCGCTACTTCTCATGGAAGAGACCCAGTACTTC. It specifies CASSYSLLLMEETQYF.

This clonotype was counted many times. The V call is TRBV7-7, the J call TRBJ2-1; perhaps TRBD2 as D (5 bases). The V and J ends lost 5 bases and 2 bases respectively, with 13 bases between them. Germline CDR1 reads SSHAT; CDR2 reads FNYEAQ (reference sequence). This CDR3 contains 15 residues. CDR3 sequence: CASSPGPTTYNEQFF. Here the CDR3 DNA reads TGTGCCAGCAGCCCCGGACCGACTACCTACAATGAGCAGTTCTTC. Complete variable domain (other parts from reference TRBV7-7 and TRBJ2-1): GAGVSQSPRYKVTKRGQDVTLRCDPISSHATLYWYQQALGQGPEFLTYFNYEAQPDKSGLPSDRFSAERPEGSISTLTIQRTEQRDSAMYRCASSPGPTTYNEQFFGPGTRLTVL.

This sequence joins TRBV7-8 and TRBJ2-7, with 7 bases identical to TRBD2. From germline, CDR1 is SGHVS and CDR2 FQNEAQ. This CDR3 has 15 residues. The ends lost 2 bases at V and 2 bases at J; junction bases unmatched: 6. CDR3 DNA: TGTGCCAGCAGCTTACGGGCTAGCGGTACCTACGAGCAGTACTTC. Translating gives CASSLRASGTYEQYF.

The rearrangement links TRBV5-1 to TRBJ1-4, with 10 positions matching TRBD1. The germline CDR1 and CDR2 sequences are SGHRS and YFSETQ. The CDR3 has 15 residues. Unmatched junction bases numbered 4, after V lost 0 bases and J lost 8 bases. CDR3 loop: CASSLGDRGLEKLFF. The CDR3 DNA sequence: TGCGCCAGCAGCTTGGGGGACAGGGGCCTAGAAAAACTGTTTTTT.

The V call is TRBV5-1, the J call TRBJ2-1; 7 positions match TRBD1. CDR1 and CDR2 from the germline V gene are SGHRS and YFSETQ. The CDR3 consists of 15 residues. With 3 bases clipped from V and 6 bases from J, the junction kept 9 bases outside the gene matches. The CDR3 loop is CASSSDRAIPNEQFF. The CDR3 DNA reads TGCGCCAGCAGCTCCGACAGGGCAATCCCCAATGAGCAGTTCTTC.

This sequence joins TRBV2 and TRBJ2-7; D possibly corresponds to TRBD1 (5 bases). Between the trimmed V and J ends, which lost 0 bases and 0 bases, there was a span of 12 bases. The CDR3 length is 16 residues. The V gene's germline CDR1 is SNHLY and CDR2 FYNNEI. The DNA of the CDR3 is TGTGCCAGCAGTGAAGCCCGGACATACTTCTCCTACGAGCAGTACGTC. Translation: CASSEARTYFSYEQYV.

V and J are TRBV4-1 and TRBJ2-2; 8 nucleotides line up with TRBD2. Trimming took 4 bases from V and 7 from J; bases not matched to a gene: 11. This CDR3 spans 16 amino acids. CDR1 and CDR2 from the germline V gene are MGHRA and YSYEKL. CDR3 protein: CASSRRERGTIGELFF. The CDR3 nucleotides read TGCGCCAGCAGCCGAAGGGAGCGGGGGACTATCGGGGAGCTGTTTTTT.

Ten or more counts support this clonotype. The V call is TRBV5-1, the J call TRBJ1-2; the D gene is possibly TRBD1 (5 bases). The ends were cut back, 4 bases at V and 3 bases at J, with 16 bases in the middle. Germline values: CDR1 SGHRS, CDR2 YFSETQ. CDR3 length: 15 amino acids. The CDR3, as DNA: TGCGCCAGCAGCCTGGATTCACAGGCCCACTATGGCTACACCTTC. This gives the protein CASSLDSQAHYGYTF.